Described below is a single T cell receptor (beta chain) sequence and its context. The antigen remains unidentified. CDR1 and CDR2 (germline): MNHNY, SVGAGI (reference sequence). This CDR3 spans 13 amino acids. Trimming left V 5 bases short and J 2 bases short, with 10 bases between. The data originate from a study of cytomegalovirus exposure and HLA in healthy donors. Overall study results and limits: According to the study, 150 to 200 TCR beta chains were cytomegalovirus-associated. Data from an earlier analysis indicated that most TCR beta V segments were productive either about 87% or about 30% of the time.

60 Vbeta and 13 Jbeta primers were used in PCR. Clones were sequenced by immunoSEQ multiplex PCR, and TCRdb holds only the in-frame ones, with some missing. The data show around 150,000 clones, with 70% to 85% seen just once and roughly 3.5% held by the top ten. This rearrangement joins TRBV6-6 to TRBJ2-7; possible D gene TRBD1, 5 bases. The origin of this receptor is a male donor in good health and CMV-seronegative. Specimen: PBMCs. The DNA for the CDR3 is TGTGCCAGCAGTCAGACAGACCCCTACGAGCAGTACTTC. Amino acid sequence: CASSQTDPYEQYF.